Sequencing of this TCR beta chain was carried out in a study of Graves' ophthalmopathy and Graves' hyperthyroidism. Study-level findings and limits: With about 71% sensitivity and approximately 72% specificity, the model predicted ophthalmopathy progression. Among thyroid clonotypes expanded above 0.001 frequency, most also appeared in blood. Sensitivity reached 87.88% and specificity roughly 82% for a 13-signature model separating ophthalmopathy from stable hyperthyroidism.

Ophthalmopathy in the donors was of moderate-to-severe activity, with CAS ≥3, NOSPECS ≥4 and duration under 3 months. This clonotype was seen only a few times. Antigen: not known. The V gene's germline CDR1 is SGHTA and CDR2 FQGNSA. This CDR3 spans 17 amino acids. Trimming removed 1 base from V and 1 base from J; junction bases left unmatched: 9. Beta-chain TCR CDR3 regions were amplified from RNA transcripts. Second-round multiplex PCR came after first-round RT-PCR with HTBI primers. TCRdb reprocessed the multiplex PCR reads with MiXCR, giving one entry per CDR3 protein. The data contain almost 750,000 distinct CDR3 sequences, around 40% of them singletons.

The chain employs TRBV7-2 and TRBJ2-5, with TRBD2 matching 7 bases. The sequencing sample was made of peripheral blood. The receptor's source is an adult man with Graves' ophthalmopathy. CDR3 amino acids: CASSLGFLAELQETQYF. The CDR3 DNA follows: TGTGCCAGCAGCTTAGGTTTCCTAGCGGAGCTCCAAGAGACCCAGTACTTC.